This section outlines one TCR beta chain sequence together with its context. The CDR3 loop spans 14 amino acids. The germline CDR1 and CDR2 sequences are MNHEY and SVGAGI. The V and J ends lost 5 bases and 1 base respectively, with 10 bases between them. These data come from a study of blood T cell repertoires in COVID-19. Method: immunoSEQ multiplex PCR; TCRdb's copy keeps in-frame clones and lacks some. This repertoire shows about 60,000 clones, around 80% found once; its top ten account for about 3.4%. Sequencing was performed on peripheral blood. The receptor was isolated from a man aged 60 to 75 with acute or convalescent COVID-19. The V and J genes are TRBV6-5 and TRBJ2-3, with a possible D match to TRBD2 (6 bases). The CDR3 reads CASSRDSGTDTQYF. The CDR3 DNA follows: TGTGCCAGCAGTCGGGACTCCGGCACAGATACGCAGTATTTT.